This T cell receptor beta chain stems from a study of a mutant IDH1 vaccine in newly diagnosed glioma. Across the whole study: In some groups vaccination began 4-6 weeks post-radiotherapy; others received it with temozolomide. An approximately 62% male, around 38% female split and a mean age of about 40 years characterized treated patients.

Of note for this clone: Antigen specificity is unknown.

This CDR3 contains 13 residues. Germline values: CDR1 MNHNY, CDR2 SVGAGI (reference sequence). The V gene end was trimmed by 6 bases and the J gene end by 5 bases; junction bases not matched to a gene: 7. Time point defined: week 47, end of study. Vaccine doses each comprised 300 ug of mutant IDH1 20-mer peptide, with topical imiquimod. At weeks 1, 3, 5, 7, 11, 15, 19 and 23, patients received a vaccination, eight in all. The data were produced by immunoSEQ multiplex PCR, yet TCRdb's version contains in-frame clones alone and is incomplete. The sample gives around 94,000 clones, roughly 91% of which show up once; approximately 0.8% is in the top ten.

The chain recombines TRBV6-6 with TRBJ2-7; 7 positions agree with TRBD2. The sample here was PBMCs, taken from a glioma patient whose treatment included an IDH1 peptide vaccine. This clonotype was obtained from a woman in her forties or fifties with glioma. CDR3 sequence reads: CASRRVGGDEQYF. In nucleotides, the CDR3 is TGTGCCAGCAGGAGGGTTGGGGGGGACGAGCAGTACTTC.